This T cell receptor (beta chain) stems from a study of cytomegalovirus exposure and HLA in healthy donors. Concerning this clone itself: Its antigen is currently unknown.

In the PCR, 60 Vbeta and 13 Jbeta primers were used. TCRdb's table, derived via immunoSEQ multiplex PCR, lists solely in-frame clones and lacks some. This table has 100,000 to 150,000 clones, 65% to 80% appearing once. Germline V gene lookup returns CDR1 SGHRS and CDR2 YFSETQ. The CDR3 has 15 amino acids. Trimming at V came to 0 bases and at J to 4 bases, leaving 4 bases not matched to a gene. Study findings and constraints: Most of the TCR beta V segments (in an earlier analysis) were productive either about 87% or about 30% of the time. When the data were analyzed later, several of the most significant clusters appeared to be linked to common viral pathogens. There were over 150 TCR beta chains listed as cytomegalovirus-associated. There were some public TCRs occurring in many donors, but most TCR sequences were rare.

The sample was PBMCs. The chain recombines TRBV5-1 with TRBJ1-5; 7 nucleotides agree with TRBD1. The receptor's source is a man aged 25-45 years in good health and CMV-seronegative. CDR3 bases: TGCGCCAGCAGCTTGGGACAGGGAAGGAATCAGCCCCAGCATTTT. Encoded protein: CASSLGQGRNQPQHF. The complete variable domain, with remaining parts taken from reference TRBV5-1 and TRBJ1-5, reads KAGVTQTPRYLIKTRGQQVTLSCSPISGHRSVSWYQQTPGQGLQFLFEYFSETQRNKGNFPGRFSGRQFSNSRSEMNVSTLELGDSALYLCASSLGQGRNQPQHFGDGTRLSIL.